This T cell receptor beta chain was retrieved from a study of OX40 agonist ivuxolimab in advanced cancers. The study's findings and limits: On average, CD8+ T cells showed a greater number of expanded clones than CD4+. The work left the antigen specificity of expanded peripheral T cells undetermined.

Repertoires were generated with immunoSEQ multiplex PCR, while TCRdb's copy carries only in-frame clones and drops some. The sample shows 73,000 or so clones, about nine tenths of them seen only once. V lost 1 base, J lost 3 bases, and 7 bases lay in between. The CDR3 is made up of 14 amino acids. The germline CDR1 and CDR2 sequences are SGHDT and YYEEEE. A remark on this clone: The antigen remains unidentified.

The sample in question was CD4+ or CD8+ T cells sorted from blood, obtained in a trial of the OX40 agonist ivuxolimab. The chain combines TRBV5-6 with TRBJ1-4; no clear D gene. The clonotype comes from an adult with an advanced solid tumor such as melanoma, head and neck, liver or kidney cancer. CDR3 in amino acids: CASSLREANEKLFF. CDR3 DNA sequence: TGTGCCAGCAGCTTGCGGGAGGCTAATGAAAAACTGTTTTTT.